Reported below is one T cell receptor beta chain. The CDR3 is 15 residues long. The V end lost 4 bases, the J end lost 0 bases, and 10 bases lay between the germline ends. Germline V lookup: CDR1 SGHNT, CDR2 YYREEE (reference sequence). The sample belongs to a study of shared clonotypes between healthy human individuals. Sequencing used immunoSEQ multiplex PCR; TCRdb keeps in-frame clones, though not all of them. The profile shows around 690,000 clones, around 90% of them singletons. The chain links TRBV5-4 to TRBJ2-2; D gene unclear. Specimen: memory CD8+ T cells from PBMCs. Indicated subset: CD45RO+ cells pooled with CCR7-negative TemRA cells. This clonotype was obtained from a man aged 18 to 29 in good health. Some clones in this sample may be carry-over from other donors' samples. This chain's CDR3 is CASSRPNANTGELFF. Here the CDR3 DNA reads TGTGCCAGCAGCCGGCCTAACGCGAACACCGGGGAGCTGTTTTTT.